Reported below is one T cell receptor beta chain. The antigen is not known. These data belong to a study of T cells after yellow fever vaccination. The study's findings and limits: A secondary response was less intense yet reached its peak sooner, at day 5 versus 15.

Via MiXCR, TCRdb re-called the 5' RACE reads, giving one row per CDR3 protein. In the table there are 300,000 to 350,000 distinct CDR3 sequences, 9.5% to 12% of which are singletons. The clonotype comes from a man between 18 and 35 years old who received the YFV17D yellow fever vaccine. The sequencing used CD4+ T cells sorted from PBMCs, collected 45 days after the yellow fever booster vaccination.

For the CDR3, the DNA is TGTGCCAGCAGCCAGTCCGGGACGGAGAACACTGAAGCTTTCTTT. As protein: CASSQSGTENTEAFF. This rearrangement joins TRBV3-1 to TRBJ1-1; TRBD1 is a possible D gene (5 bases). This CDR3 is 15 amino acids long. The germline gives CDR1 LGHDT, CDR2 YNNKEL (reference sequence). V was clipped by 3 bases and J by 1 base, with 12 bases between them. Combining the CDR3 with reference TRBV3-1 and TRBJ1-1 gives the whole variable domain DTAVSQTPKYLVTQMGNDKSIKCEQNLGHDTMYWYKQDSKKFLKIMFSYNNKELIINETVPNRFSPKSPDKAHLNLHINSLELGDSAVYFCASSQSGTENTEAFFGQGTRLTVV.